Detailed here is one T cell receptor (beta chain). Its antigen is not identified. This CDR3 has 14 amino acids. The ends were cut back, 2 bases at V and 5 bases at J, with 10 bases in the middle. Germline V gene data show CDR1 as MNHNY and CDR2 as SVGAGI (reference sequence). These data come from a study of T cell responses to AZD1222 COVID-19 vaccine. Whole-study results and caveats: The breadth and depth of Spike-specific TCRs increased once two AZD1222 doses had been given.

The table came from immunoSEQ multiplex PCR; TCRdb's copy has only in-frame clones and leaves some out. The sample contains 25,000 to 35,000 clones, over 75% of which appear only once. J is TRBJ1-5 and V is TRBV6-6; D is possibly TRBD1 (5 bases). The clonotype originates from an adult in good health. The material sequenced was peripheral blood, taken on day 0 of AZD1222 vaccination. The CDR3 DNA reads TGTGCCAGCAGTTACAGGGGTTCCTATCAGCCCCAGCATTTT. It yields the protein CASSYRGSYQPQHF.